This entry concerns a single TCR beta chain. What it binds is not known. The entry originates in a study of shared clonotypes between healthy human individuals. Study-level findings and limits: The small donor group covered limited genetic and exposure diversity.

The germline V gene encodes CDR1 LGHNA and CDR2 YNFKEQ. V was pared by 1 base and J by 8 bases, with 17 bases between. This CDR3 has 16 residues. At a deep level, the assay was run. The authors split each subset's genomic DNA evenly across several immunoSEQ plates. Every unsorted PBMC PCR replicate was loaded with around 0.3 ug DNA, 33,000 or so T cell genomes. The assay was immunoSEQ multiplex PCR, and TCRdb's table has in-frame clones only and misses some. The table lists over 400,000 clones, roughly 80% of them singletons, with roughly 12% in the top ten. Material: PBMCs. The genes are TRBV4-2 and TRBJ2-2, with D possibly called TRBD1 or TRBD2 (5 bases each). The sequence came from a woman between 40 and 55 years old in good health. Some clones in this sample may be carry-over from other donors' samples. CDR3 in DNA: TGTGCCAGCAGCCAAGGGGGAGAAACAGGTCTAGGGGAGCTGTTTTTT. Its translation: CASSQGGETGLGELFF.